These T cell receptor beta chains were read from a single sample in a study of T cell repertoires in cytomegalovirus infection. For these receptors, no antigen is known. TCRdb re-derived calls from the reads in MiXCR, one entry per CDR3 protein. The sample has some 350,000 distinct CDR3 sequences, 25% to 30% seen once. Sequenced material: cultured PBMCs, taken from culture after CMV antigen stimulation. Receptor source: a human donor in good health (CMV status not recorded). Some clones in this sample may be carry-over from other donors' samples. Each CDR3 is given with its conserved first and last residue. D genes are given only for firm matches. Where a row states a size, it is once, few, many or the class of an expanded clone; other rows omit it.

clone_size d_call j_call v_call cdr3_nt cdr3_aa
few . TRBJ2-3 TRBV20-1 TGCAGTGCTAGAGCCACTGGAAGCGGGAGCACAGATACGCAGTATTTT CSARATGSGSTDTQYF
once TRBD2 TRBJ2-3 TRBV27 TGTGCCAGCAGCCCCTTAGCGGGACGCACAGATACGCAGTATTTT CASSPLAGRTDTQYF
. . TRBJ2-1 TRBV24-1 TGTGCCACCAGTGTCTCTGACGGGACACCCCACCACAATGAGCAGTTCTTC CATSVSDGTPHHNEQFF
. TRBD1 TRBJ2-2 TRBV6-8 TGTGCCAGCAGTTACTCGTACAGGGGCGGAAAGAACACCGGGGAGCTGTTTTTT CASSYSYRGGKNTGELFF
. TRBD1 TRBJ1-2 TRBV7-8 TGTGCCAGCAGCGACAGGGGATTGGCTGGCTACACCTTC CASSDRGLAGYTF
few . TRBJ1-5 TRBV7-2 TGTGCCAGCAGCCTGGGGGGAGCCAATCAGCCCCAGCATTTT CASSLGGANQPQHF
. TRBD1 TRBJ1-2 TRBV27 TGTGCCAGCAGGCCAGGGGGCGACCTCTTCTATGGCTACACCTTC CASRPGGDLFYGYTF
. . TRBJ2-2 TRBV5-1 TGCGCCAGCAGCTTGGTACAGGGCTCCGGGGAGCTGTTTTTT CASSLVQGSGELFF
. . TRBJ1-5 TRBV27 TGTGCCAGCAGTTTATCTTTTTTCGGGGCAGGGAGTAATCAGCCCCAGCATTTT CASSLSFFGAGSNQPQHF
few TRBD1 TRBJ1-2 TRBV28 TGTGCCAGCAGCCCAGGACAGGGGGCCCGGAGGTATGGCTACACCTTC CASSPGQGARRYGYTF
many TRBD1 TRBJ1-2 TRBV7-2 TGTGCCAGCAGCTTGGGACAGTTTCGTGGCTACACCTTC CASSLGQFRGYTF
few TRBD1 TRBJ2-3 TRBV6-1 TGTGCCAGCACCAGACCTCGGGGACAGGGGGTTGTAGATACGCAGTATTTT CASTRPRGQGVVDTQYF
. . TRBJ2-1 TRBV11-2 TGTGCCAGCAGCCCCGACTCTAGAAGCAATGAGCAGTTCTTC CASSPDSRSNEQFF
few . TRBJ2-1 TRBV7-9 TGTGCCAGCAGCCCGGGGTGGGATGAGCAGTTCTTC CASSPGWDEQFF
few . TRBJ2-4 TRBV7-9 TGTGCCAGCAGCTTAACCGAGGGGGACATTCAGTACTTC CASSLTEGDIQYF